These 18 T cell receptor beta chains originate from one sample sequenced in a study of blood T cells in healthy people across ages. A sample-barcoded 5' primer and a J-beta primer mix were used in a second PCR of roughly 6 to 11 cycles. TCRdb used MiXCR to reprocess the 5' RACE reads, holding one entry per CDR3 protein. This table holds roughly 1.6 million distinct CDR3 sequences, roughly 30% found once. The source material was blood. The receptors come from a woman aged 25-40 years in good health.

The rearrangement joins TRBV12-3 or TRBV12-4 to TRBJ2-3; weak D call: TRBD1 (5 bases). This CDR3 is 14 amino acids long. V lost 7 bases to trimming and J lost 2 bases, with 13 bases between them. The CDR3 protein is CASTLGHTTDTQYF. As DNA, the CDR3 is TGTGCCAGCACCTTGGGGCACACCACAGATACGCAGTATTTT.

The V gene is TRBV6-1, the J gene TRBJ2-7; 7 bases fit TRBD2. Looked up from germline, CDR1 is MNHNS and CDR2 is SASEGT. The CDR3 runs to 12 residues. With V trimmed by 5 bases and J by 7 bases, 5 bases remained unmatched. CDR3 bases: TGTGCCAGCAGTATCAACGGGGGGGAGCAGTACTTC. It yields the protein CASSINGGEQYF.

A word on this clonotype: A clone one base away is much larger, so this may be a read error. This chain joins TRBV29-1 and TRBJ2-7; TRBD2 might be the D (6 bases). The V end was cut by 2 bases, the J end by 0 bases, with 14 bases between. Germline V gene sequence: CDR1 SQVTM, CDR2 ANQGSEA. The CDR3 has 15 residues. CDR3 nucleotide sequence: TGCAGCGTTGAATCGCCTAGCGAGGTCTCCTACGAGCAGTACTTC. Translating it yields CSVESPSEVSYEQYF.

On this clonotype: In this CDR3 the conserved last residue, phenylalanine or tryptophan, is missing, so a read error is likely. The chain recombines TRBV9 with TRBJ2-5; 7 nucleotides line up with TRBD2. CDR1 and CDR2 from the germline V gene are SGDLS and YYNGEE. V gave up 0 bases and J gave up 2 bases; unmatched junction bases: 4. The length of the CDR3 is 15 residues. The CDR3 DNA is TGTGCCAGCAGCGTAGGAACAGCGGGACAAGAGACCCAGTACGTC. As protein: CASSVGTAGQETQYV.

This clonotype has at least ten counts. The chain employs TRBV7-9 and TRBJ2-5, with 7 bases fitting TRBD2. J was trimmed by 5 bases and V by 6 bases; bases with no gene match: 9. Germline-derived CDR1 and CDR2 are SEHNR and FQNEAQ (reference sequence). The CDR3 totals 14 residues. CDR3 sequence (DNA): TGTGCCAGCAGTTTACGGGCCGGGAGGGAGACCCAGTACTTC. It specifies CASSLRAGRETQYF.

V is TRBV18 and J is TRBJ2-7; the D is unclear. V shed 6 bases and J shed 0 bases, with 12 bases lying between them. Germline loops: CDR1 KGHSH, CDR2 LQKENI. The CDR3 has 14 residues. CDR3 nucleotides: TGTGCCAGCTCCCCCTTCCCAGACTCCTACGAGCAGTACTTC. This gives the protein CASSPFPDSYEQYF.

This clonotype appeared a few times. The rearrangement joins TRBV20-1 to TRBJ2-7, with 7 bases fitting TRBD2. Germline CDR1 is DFQATT and CDR2 is SNEGSKA (reference sequence). The V gene end was trimmed by 0 bases and the J gene end by 2 bases; junction bases not matched to a gene: 7. This CDR3 is built from 15 residues. The chain's CDR3 is CSARDGEGPTYEQYF. The CDR3 region has the DNA TGCAGTGCTAGAGATGGGGAGGGGCCGACCTACGAGCAGTACTTC.

The chain employs TRBV5-1 and TRBJ2-2; 7 nucleotides align to TRBD2. This CDR3 comprises 17 residues. CDR1 is SGHRS, CDR2 YFSETQ, per germline. J lost 1 base, V lost 5 bases, and 11 bases had no gene match. CDR3 in amino acids: CASRVLSGGQNTGELFF. Here the CDR3 DNA reads TGCGCCAGCAGGGTGCTTTCGGGAGGACAGAACACCGGGGAGCTGTTTTTT.

The V call is TRBV20-1, the J call TRBJ2-4; D possibly corresponds to TRBD2 (6 bases). The J call may be incorrect, as the DNA end agrees better with TRBJ2-7. The CDR3 extends over 14 amino acids. Per the germline V gene, CDR1 is DFQATT and CDR2 is SNEGSKA (reference sequence). CDR3 in amino acids: CSAREGTGGYEQYF. The CDR3 DNA follows: TGCAGTGCTAGAGAGGGGACTGGCGGCTACGAGCAGTACTTC.

The gene calls are TRBV4-1 and TRBJ2-7, with 8 bases that match TRBD1. The CDR3 extends over 16 amino acids. Losses at the gene ends were 1 base for V and 2 bases for J; bases not matched to a gene: 7. Germline loops: CDR1 MGHRA, CDR2 YSYEKL. The DNA for the CDR3 is TGCGCCAGCAGCCAAGTTGTACAGGGGGGTCCCTACGAGCAGTACTTC. Its translation: CASSQVVQGGPYEQYF.

Points on this clonotype: One base away lies a much larger clone, so this may be a sequencing read error. The CDR3 loop is CNVDTSHEQFF. Written as DNA, the CDR3 is TGCAACGTTGATACTAGTCATGAGCAGTTCTTC. V is TRBV29-1 and J is TRBJ2-1, with D possibly being TRBD2 (5 bases). The CDR3 runs to 11 residues. The germline gives CDR1 SQVTM, CDR2 ANQGSEA.

A few counts support this clonotype. The chain couples TRBV10-2 to TRBJ2-1, with D perhaps TRBD1 or TRBD2 (6 bases each). The length of the CDR3 is 16 residues. Germline assignment: CDR1 WSHSY and CDR2 SAAADI. With 4 bases removed from V and 3 bases from J, the gap between germline ends came to 16 bases. CDR3 sequence: CASSGVMGGRYNEQFF. CDR3 DNA: TGCGCCAGCAGTGGGGTTATGGGGGGCCGCTACAATGAGCAGTTCTTC.

The V call is TRBV11-3, the J call TRBJ2-6; D remains unclear. The germline CDR1 and CDR2 sequences are SGHNT and YENEEA. V shed 0 bases and J shed 4 bases, with 10 bases lying between them. This CDR3 is built from 16 residues. The CDR3 DNA follows: TGTGCCAGCAGCTTAGATGGGCCTGCGGGGGCCAACGTCCTGACTTTC. This encodes CASSLDGPAGANVLTF.

This clonotype was seen only a few times. The gene calls are TRBV5-1 and TRBJ2-5; unclear D gene. Germline loops: CDR1 SGHRS, CDR2 YFSETQ. There are 15 residues in the CDR3. With 0 bases removed from V and 1 base from J, the gap between germline ends came to 10 bases. The CDR3 protein is CASSLETYLQETQYF. DNA for the CDR3: TGCGCCAGCAGCTTGGAGACCTACCTCCAAGAGACCCAGTACTTC.

This clonotype was found a few times. V is TRBV7-3 and J is TRBJ2-2; D is possibly TRBD1 (5 bases). The CDR3 extends over 13 amino acids. The V gene lost 4 bases and the J gene lost 7 bases, with 10 bases spanning the gap. The V gene's germline CDR1 is SGHTA and CDR2 FQGTGA. DNA of the CDR3: TGTGCCAGCAGCTCCCCAGACAGCGGGGAGCTGTTTTTT. Protein sequence: CASSSPDSGELFF.

This clonotype has more than one count but fewer than ten. The chain employs TRBV7-2 and TRBJ1-2; 9 nucleotides align to TRBD1. J was trimmed by 5 bases and V by 5 bases; bases with no gene match: 6. There are 14 residues in the CDR3. Germline values: CDR1 SGHTA, CDR2 FQGNSA. This chain's CDR3 is CASSPQTGGYGYTF. The CDR3, as DNA: TGTGCCAGCAGCCCCCAGACAGGGGGGTATGGCTACACCTTC.

On this clonotype itself: At one boundary the junction diverges from the germline segment, which might be a read error. The rearrangement uses TRBV5-1 and TRBJ1-2; 7 nucleotides align to TRBD1. Germline V gives CDR1 SGHRS, CDR2 YFSETQ. This CDR3 contains 15 residues. CDR3 sequence (DNA): TGCACCAGCAGCTTGGAGACAGGGAGGAACTATGGCTACACCTTC. Amino acid sequence: CTSSLETGRNYGYTF.

The chain recombines TRBV7-9 with TRBJ1-2; TRBD1 matches 7 bases. The germline V gene encodes CDR1 SEHNR and CDR2 FQNEAQ (reference sequence). The CDR3 is 14 residues long. The ends lost 8 bases at V and 3 bases at J; junction bases unmatched: 9. CDR3 bases: TGTGCCAGCGATAATACCGGGACAGACTATGGCTACACCTTC. Protein: CASDNTGTDYGYTF.